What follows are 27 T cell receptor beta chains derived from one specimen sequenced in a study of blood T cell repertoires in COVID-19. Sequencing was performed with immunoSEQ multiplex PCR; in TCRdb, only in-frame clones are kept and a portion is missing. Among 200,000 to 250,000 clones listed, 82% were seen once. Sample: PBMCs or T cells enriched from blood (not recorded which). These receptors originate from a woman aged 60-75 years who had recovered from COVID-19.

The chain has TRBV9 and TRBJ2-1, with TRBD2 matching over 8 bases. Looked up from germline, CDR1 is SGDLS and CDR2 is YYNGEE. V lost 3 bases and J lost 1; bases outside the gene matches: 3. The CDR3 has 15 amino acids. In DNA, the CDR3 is TGTGCCAGCAGCGGAGAGCGGGAGTCCTACAATGAGCAGTTCTTC. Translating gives CASSGERESYNEQFF.

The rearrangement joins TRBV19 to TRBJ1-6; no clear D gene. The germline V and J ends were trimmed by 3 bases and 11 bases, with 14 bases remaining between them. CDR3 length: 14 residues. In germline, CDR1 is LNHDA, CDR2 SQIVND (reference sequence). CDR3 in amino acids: CASSIGERRPPLHF. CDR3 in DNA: TGTGCCAGTAGTATTGGGGAGCGCAGACCACCCCTCCACTTT.

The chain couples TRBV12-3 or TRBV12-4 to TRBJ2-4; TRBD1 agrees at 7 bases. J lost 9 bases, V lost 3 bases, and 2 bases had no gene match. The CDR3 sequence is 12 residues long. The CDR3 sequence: CASSFGQVIQYF. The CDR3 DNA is TGTGCCAGCAGTTTCGGACAGGTCATTCAGTACTTC.

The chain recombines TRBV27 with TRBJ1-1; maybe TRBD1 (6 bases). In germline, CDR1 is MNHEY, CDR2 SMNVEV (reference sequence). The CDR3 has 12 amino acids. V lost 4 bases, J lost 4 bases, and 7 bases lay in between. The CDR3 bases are TGTGCCAGCAGTTCACAGGGCACTGAAGCTTTCTTT. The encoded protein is CASSSQGTEAFF.

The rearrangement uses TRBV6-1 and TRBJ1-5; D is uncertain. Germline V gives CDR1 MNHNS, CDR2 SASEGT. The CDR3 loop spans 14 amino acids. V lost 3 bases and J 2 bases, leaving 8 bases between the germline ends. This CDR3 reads CASSERGGNQPQHF. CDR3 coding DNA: TGTGCCAGCAGTGAGCGGGGTGGCAATCAGCCCCAGCATTTT.

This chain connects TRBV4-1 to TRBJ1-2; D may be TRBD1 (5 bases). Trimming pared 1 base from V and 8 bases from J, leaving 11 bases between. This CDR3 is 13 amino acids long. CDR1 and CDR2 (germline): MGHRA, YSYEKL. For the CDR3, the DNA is TGCGCCAGCAGCCAAGTAGGGGCGCGGGGCTACACCTTC. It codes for CASSQVGARGYTF.

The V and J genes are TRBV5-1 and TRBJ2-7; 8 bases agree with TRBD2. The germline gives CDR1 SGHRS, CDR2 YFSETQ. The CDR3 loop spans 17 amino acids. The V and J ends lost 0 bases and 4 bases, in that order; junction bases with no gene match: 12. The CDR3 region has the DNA TGCGCCAGCAGCTTGGCCCAGGGTCCGAGCGGGGGATACGAGCAGTACTTC. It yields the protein CASSLAQGPSGGYEQYF.

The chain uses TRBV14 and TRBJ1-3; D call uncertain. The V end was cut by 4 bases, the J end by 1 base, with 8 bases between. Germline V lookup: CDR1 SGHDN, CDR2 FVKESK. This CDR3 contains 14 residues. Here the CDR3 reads CASSLSQSGNTIYF. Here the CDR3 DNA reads TGTGCCAGCAGCCTTTCCCAATCTGGAAACACCATATATTTT.

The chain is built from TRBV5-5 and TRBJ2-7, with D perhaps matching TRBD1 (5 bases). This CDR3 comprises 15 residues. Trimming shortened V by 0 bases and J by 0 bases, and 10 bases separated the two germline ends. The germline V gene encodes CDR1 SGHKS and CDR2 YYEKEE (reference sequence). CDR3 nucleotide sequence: TGTGCCAGCAGCTTGGGACAGAGCAGCTCCTACGAGCAGTACTTC. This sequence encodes CASSLGQSSSYEQYF.

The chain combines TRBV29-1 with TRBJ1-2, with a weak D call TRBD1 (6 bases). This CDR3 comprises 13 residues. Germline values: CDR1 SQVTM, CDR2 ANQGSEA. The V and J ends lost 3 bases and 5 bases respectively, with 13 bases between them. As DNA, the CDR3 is TGCAGCGTTGAGTGGCGCAGGGGATATGGCTACACCTTC. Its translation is CSVEWRRGYGYTF.

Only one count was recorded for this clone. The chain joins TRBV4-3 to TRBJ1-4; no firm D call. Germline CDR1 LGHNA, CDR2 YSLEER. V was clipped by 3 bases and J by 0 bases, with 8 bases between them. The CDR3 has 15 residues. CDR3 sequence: CASSHVHTTNEKLFF. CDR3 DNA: TGCGCCAGCAGCCATGTACACACAACTAATGAAAAACTGTTTTTT.

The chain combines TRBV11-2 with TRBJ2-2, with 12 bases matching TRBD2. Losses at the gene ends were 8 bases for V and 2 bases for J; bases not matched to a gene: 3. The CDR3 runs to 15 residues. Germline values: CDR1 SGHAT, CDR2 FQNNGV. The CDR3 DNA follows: TGTGCCAGCCGACTAGCGGGAGTTAACACCGGGGAGCTGTTTTTT. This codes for CASRLAGVNTGELFF. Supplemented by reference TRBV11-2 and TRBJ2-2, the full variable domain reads EAGVAQSPRYKIIEKRQSVAFWCNPISGHATLYWYQQILGQGPKLLIQFQNNGVVDDSQLPKDRFSAERLKGVDSTLKIQPAKLEDSAVYLCASRLAGVNTGELFFGEGSRLTVL.

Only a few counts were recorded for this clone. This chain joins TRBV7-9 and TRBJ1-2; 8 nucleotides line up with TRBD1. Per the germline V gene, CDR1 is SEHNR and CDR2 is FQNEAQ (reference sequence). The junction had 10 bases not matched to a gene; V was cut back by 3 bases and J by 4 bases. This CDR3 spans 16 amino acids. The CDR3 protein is CASSFPTQGGSYGYTF. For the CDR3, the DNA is TGTGCCAGCAGCTTCCCAACACAGGGGGGTAGCTATGGCTACACCTTC.

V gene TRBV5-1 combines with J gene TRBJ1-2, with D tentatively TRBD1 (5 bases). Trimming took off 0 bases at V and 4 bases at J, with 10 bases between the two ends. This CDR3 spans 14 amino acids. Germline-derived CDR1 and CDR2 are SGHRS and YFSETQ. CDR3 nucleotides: TGCGCCAGCAGCTTGGGGGGACTGAGCTATGGCTACACCTTC. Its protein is CASSLGGLSYGYTF. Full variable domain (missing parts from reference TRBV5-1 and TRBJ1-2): KAGVTQTPRYLIKTRGQQVTLSCSPISGHRSVSWYQQTPGQGLQFLFEYFSETQRNKGNFPGRFSGRQFSNSRSEMNVSTLELGDSALYLCASSLGGLSYGYTFGSGTRLTVV.

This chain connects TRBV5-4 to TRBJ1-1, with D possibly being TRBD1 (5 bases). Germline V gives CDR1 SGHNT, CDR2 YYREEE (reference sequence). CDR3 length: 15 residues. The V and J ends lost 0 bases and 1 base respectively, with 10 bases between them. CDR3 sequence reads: CASSLGAGKNTEAFF. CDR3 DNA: TGTGCCAGCAGCTTGGGCGCAGGGAAGAACACTGAAGCTTTCTTT.

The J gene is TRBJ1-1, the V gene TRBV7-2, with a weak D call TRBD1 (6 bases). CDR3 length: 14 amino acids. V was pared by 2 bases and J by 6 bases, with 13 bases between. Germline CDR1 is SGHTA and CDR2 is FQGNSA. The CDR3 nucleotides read TGTGCCAGCAGCTTAATACAGGGTGGCGCTGAAGCTTTCTTT. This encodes CASSLIQGGAEAFF.

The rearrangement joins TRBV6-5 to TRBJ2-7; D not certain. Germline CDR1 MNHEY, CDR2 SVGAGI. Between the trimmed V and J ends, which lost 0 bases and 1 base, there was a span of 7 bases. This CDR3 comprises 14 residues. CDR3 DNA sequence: TGTGCCAGCAGTTACTCGGGCAGTTCCTACGAGCAGTACTTC. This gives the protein CASSYSGSSYEQYF.

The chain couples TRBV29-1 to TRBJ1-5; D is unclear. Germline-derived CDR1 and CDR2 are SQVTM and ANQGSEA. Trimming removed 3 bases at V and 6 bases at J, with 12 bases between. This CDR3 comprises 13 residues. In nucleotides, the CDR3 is TGCAGCGTTGACGAGGGCTCGAGTCAGCCCCAGCATTTT. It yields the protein CSVDEGSSQPQHF.

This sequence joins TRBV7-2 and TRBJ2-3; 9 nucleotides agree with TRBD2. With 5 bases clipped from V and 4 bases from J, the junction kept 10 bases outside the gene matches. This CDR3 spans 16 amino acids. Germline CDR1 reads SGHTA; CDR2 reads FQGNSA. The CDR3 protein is CASSRSTSGSADTQYF. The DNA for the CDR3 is TGTGCCAGCAGCCGTTCGACTAGCGGAAGCGCAGATACGCAGTATTTT.

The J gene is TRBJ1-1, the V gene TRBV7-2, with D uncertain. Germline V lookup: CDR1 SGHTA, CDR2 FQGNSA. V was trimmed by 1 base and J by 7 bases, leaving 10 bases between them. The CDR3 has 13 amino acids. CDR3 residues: CASSLVVLDEAFF. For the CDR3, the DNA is TGTGCCAGCAGCTTAGTGGTGTTAGATGAAGCTTTCTTT. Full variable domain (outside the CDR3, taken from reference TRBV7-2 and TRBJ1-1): GAGVSQSPSNKVTEKGKDVELRCDPISGHTALYWYRQSLGQGLEFLIYFQGNSAPDKSGLPSDRFSAERTGGSVSTLTIQRTQQEDSAVYLCASSLVVLDEAFFGQGTRLTVV.

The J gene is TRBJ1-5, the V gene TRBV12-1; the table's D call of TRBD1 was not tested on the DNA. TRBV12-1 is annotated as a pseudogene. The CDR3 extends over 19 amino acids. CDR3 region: CASSFGDPPGQGARQPQHF. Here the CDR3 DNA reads TGTGCCAGCAGCTTTGGGGACCCTCCGGGACAGGGGGCAAGACAGCCCCAGCATTTT.

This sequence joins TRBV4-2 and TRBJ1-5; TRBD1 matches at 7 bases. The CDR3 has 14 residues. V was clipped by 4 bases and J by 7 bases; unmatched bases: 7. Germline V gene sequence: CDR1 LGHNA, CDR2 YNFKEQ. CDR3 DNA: TGTGCCAGCAGCCCTTTACAGGGGAGCCAGCCCCAGCATTTT. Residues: CASSPLQGSQPQHF.

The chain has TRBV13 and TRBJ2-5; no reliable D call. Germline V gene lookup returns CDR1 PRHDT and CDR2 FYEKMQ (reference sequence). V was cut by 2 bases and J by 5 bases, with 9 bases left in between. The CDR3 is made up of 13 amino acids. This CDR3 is CASSLKVEETQYF. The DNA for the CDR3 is TGTGCCAGCAGCTTAAAAGTAGAGGAGACCCAGTACTTC. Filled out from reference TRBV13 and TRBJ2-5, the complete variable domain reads AAGVIQSPRHLIKEKRETATLKCYPIPRHDTVYWYQQGPGQDPQFLISFYEKMQSDKGSIPDRFSAQQFSDYHSELNMSSLELGDSALYFCASSLKVEETQYFGPGTRLLVL.

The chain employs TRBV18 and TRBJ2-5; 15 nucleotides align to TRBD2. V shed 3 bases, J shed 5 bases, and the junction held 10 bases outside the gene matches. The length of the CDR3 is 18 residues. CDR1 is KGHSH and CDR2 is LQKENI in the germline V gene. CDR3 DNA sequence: TGTGCCAGCTCACCGACACGCGGACTAGCGGGGGGGTTCGAGACCCAGTACTTC. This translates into CASSPTRGLAGGFETQYF.

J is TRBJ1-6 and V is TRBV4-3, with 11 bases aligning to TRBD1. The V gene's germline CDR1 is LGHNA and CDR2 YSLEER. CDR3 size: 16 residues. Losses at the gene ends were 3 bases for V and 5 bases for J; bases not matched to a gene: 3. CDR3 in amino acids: CASSQGTGGNNSPLHF. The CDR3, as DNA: TGCGCCAGCAGCCAGGGGACAGGGGGGAATAATTCACCCCTCCACTTT.

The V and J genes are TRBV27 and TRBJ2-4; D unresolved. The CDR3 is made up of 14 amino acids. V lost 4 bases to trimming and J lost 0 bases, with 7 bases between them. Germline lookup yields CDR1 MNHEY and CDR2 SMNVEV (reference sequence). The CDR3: CASSSRLAKNIQYF. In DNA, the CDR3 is TGTGCCAGCAGTTCAAGACTAGCCAAAAACATTCAGTACTTC.

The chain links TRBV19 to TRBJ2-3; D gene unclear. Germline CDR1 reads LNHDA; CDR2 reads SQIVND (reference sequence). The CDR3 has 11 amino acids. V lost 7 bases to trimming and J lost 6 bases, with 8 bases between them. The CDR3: CASIPVDTQYF. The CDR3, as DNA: TGTGCCAGTATCCCCGTGGATACGCAGTATTTT.